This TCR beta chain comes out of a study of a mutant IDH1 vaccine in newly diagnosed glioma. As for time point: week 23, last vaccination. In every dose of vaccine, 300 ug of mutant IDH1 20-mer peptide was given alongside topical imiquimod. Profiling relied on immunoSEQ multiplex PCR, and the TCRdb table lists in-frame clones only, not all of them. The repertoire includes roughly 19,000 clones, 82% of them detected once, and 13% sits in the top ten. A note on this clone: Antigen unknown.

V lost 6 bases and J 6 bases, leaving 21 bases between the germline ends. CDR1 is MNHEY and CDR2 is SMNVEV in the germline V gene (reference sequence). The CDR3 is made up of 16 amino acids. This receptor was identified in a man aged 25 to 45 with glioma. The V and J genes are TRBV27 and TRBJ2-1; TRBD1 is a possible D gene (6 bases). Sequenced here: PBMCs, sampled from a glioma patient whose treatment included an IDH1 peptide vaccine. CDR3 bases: TGTGCCAGCAGCCTTGGGGGCGGCAGCGCCCCCAATGAGCAGTTCTTC. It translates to CASSLGGGSAPNEQFF.